The source of this T cell receptor beta chain is a study of blood T cell repertoires in COVID-19. About the research overall: T cells, B-cell-depleted T cells, or PBMCs supplied cDNA or gDNA.

Participants, about 18 to 90 years old, spanned under 30 US areas. Each participant's cohort was designated according to participant-reported clinical history. This clone occurred a few times. Trimming took 5 bases from V and 8 from J, leaving 13 bases between them. CDR3 length: 14 residues. CDR1 is SGHAT and CDR2 is FQNNGV in the germline V gene. In the original workflow: Amplified reference gene primers provided the basis for estimating nucleated cell counts. The assay was immunoSEQ multiplex PCR, and TCRdb's table has in-frame clones only and misses some. V, J and clone size were drawn from that table, and D and trimming were deduced from the DNA. The data hold about 380,000 clones, with 87% observed a single time.

V usage is TRBV11-2 and J usage is TRBJ1-6; weak D call: TRBD1 (5 bases). Input material: PBMCs or T cells enriched from blood (not recorded which). The sequence came from a young man who had recovered from COVID-19. The CDR3 DNA reads TGTGCCAGCAGCGTGGAGGGACCCTATTCACCCCTCCACTTT. Amino acid sequence: CASSVEGPYSPLHF.